Listed below are T cell receptor beta chains from one sample, sequenced in a study of CD8+ T cells in alopecia areata. Sequenced by immunoSEQ multiplex PCR; TCRdb stores in-frame clones only, minus some. The sample yields around 100,000 clones, around 60% seen once. The material sequenced was CD8+ T cells sorted from blood, taken at approximately week 60, from a patient treated with tofacitinib. Receptors originate from a human donor with alopecia areata. CDR3s include the opening cysteine and the closing phenylalanine or tryptophan.

j_gene,v_gene,CDR3aa
TRBJ2-7,TRBV15,CATSRSYEQYF
TRBJ1-1,TRBV4-1,CASSHRRGSTEAFF
TRBJ1-4,TRBV30,CAWRRDSEKLFF
TRBJ2-7,TRBV5-1,CASSLGADEQYF
TRBJ2-1,TRBV12-5,CASGLVDPPIILAGDPYNEQFF
TRBJ2-3,TRBV6-1,CASSVGLAGSTDTQYF
TRBJ1-1,TRBV19,CASSIGGARGLNTEAFF
TRBJ2-1,TRBV29-1,CSVADEGDEQFF
TRBJ2-3,TRBV30,CAWSVAGLAGGLGTDTQYF
TRBJ2-4,TRBV2,CASSEVRGLKSLQYF
TRBJ1-5,TRBV27,CASSADRVLGGNQPQHF
TRBJ2-7,TRBV27,CASSLQGANYEQYF
TRBJ2-2,TRBV5-6,CASSWMATGNGELFF
TRBJ1-1,TRBV6-4,CASSDSGDTDTEAFF